The rows below give T cell receptor beta chains drawn from one sample of a study of T cells after yellow fever vaccination. MiXCR, applied by TCRdb to the 5' RACE reads, yields one record per CDR3 protein. The table lists 400,000 or so distinct CDR3 sequences, approximately 10% of them singletons, with about 17% in the top ten. The sequences come from PBMCs, collected on the day of the first yellow fever vaccination. These receptors were obtained from a man aged 18 to 29 who received the YFV17D yellow fever vaccine. CDR3s include the opening cysteine and the closing phenylalanine or tryptophan. D genes are given only for firm matches. Size is stated for part of the rows, as once, few or many counts, or as a class when the clone is expanded.

clone_size: -; cdr3_length: 17; d_call: TRBD2; v_call: TRBV20-1; j_call: TRBJ2-3; cdr3_aa: CSARDQASGGRRDTQYF; cdr3_nt: TGCAGTGCTAGAGATCAGGCTAGCGGGGGGCGGAGAGATACGCAGTATTTT
clone_size: -; cdr3_length: 15; d_call: -; v_call: TRBV6-2/TRBV6-3; j_call: TRBJ2-5; cdr3_aa: CASSYSSRDRETQYF; cdr3_nt: TGTGCCAGCAGTTACTCGTCTAGGGATCGAGAGACCCAGTACTTC
clone_size: few; cdr3_length: 16; d_call: -; v_call: TRBV5-1; j_call: TRBJ1-1; cdr3_aa: CASSLASSIMNTEAFF; cdr3_nt: TGCGCCAGCAGCTTGGCCTCATCCATCATGAACACTGAAGCTTTCTTT
clone_size: few; cdr3_length: 14; d_call: -; v_call: TRBV20-1; j_call: TRBJ1-5; cdr3_aa: CSAPAQGWNQPQHF; cdr3_nt: TGCAGTGCCCCAGCCCAGGGGTGGAATCAGCCCCAGCATTTT
clone_size: -; cdr3_length: 14; d_call: -; v_call: TRBV7-8; j_call: TRBJ2-1; cdr3_aa: CAIRTASSYNEQFF; cdr3_nt: TGTGCCATCCGGACTGCAAGCTCCTACAATGAGCAGTTCTTC
clone_size: many; cdr3_length: 14; d_call: TRBD1; v_call: TRBV12-3/TRBV12-4; j_call: TRBJ1-1; cdr3_aa: CASSRTGGDTEAFF; cdr3_nt: TGTGCCAGCAGTCGGACAGGGGGGGACACTGAAGCTTTCTTT
clone_size: -; cdr3_length: 14; d_call: -; v_call: TRBV5-1; j_call: TRBJ2-4; cdr3_aa: CASSPGQPKNIQYF; cdr3_nt: TGCGCCAGCAGCCCCGGACAGCCAAAAAACATTCAGTACTTC
clone_size: few; cdr3_length: 13; d_call: -; v_call: TRBV20-1; j_call: TRBJ1-1; cdr3_aa: CSAPARANTEAFF; cdr3_nt: TGCAGTGCTCCCGCCCGGGCGAACACTGAAGCTTTCTTT
clone_size: few; cdr3_length: 16; d_call: TRBD1; v_call: TRBV5-1; j_call: TRBJ2-5; cdr3_aa: CASSLDVTGGWETQYF; cdr3_nt: TGCGCCAGCAGCTTGGACGTGACAGGGGGCTGGGAGACCCAGTACTTC
clone_size: few; cdr3_length: 14; d_call: -; v_call: TRBV4-1; j_call: TRBJ1-5; cdr3_aa: CASSPLGNNQPQHF; cdr3_nt: TGCGCCAGCAGCCCTTTAGGAAACAATCAGCCCCAGCATTTT
clone_size: few; cdr3_length: 14; d_call: TRBD1; v_call: TRBV18; j_call: TRBJ1-2; cdr3_aa: CASSPDTGAYGYTF; cdr3_nt: TGTGCCAGCTCACCAGATACAGGGGCCTATGGCTACACCTTC
clone_size: -; cdr3_length: 12; d_call: -; v_call: TRBV6-2/TRBV6-3; j_call: TRBJ2-2; cdr3_aa: CASNSPVGRLFF; cdr3_nt: TGTGCCAGCAATAGCCCGGTAGGGCGACTGTTTTTT
clone_size: -; cdr3_length: 12; d_call: TRBD1; v_call: TRBV29-1; j_call: TRBJ1-2; cdr3_aa: CSVDRGPYGYTF; cdr3_nt: TGCAGCGTTGACAGGGGGCCCTATGGCTACACCTTC
clone_size: many; cdr3_length: 11; d_call: -; v_call: TRBV12-3/TRBV12-4; j_call: TRBJ2-2; cdr3_aa: CASRGLGELFF; cdr3_nt: TGTGCCAGCCGGGGTCTCGGGGAGCTGTTTTTT
clone_size: -; cdr3_length: 17; d_call: -; v_call: TRBV4-1; j_call: TRBJ2-1; cdr3_aa: CASSQEVAVRGPYEQFF; cdr3_nt: TGCGCCAGCAGCCAAGAAGTGGCTGTGCGGGGCCCTTATGAGCAGTTCTTC
clone_size: many; cdr3_length: 13; d_call: -; v_call: TRBV7-2; j_call: TRBJ2-7; cdr3_aa: CASTSHPSYEQYF; cdr3_nt: TGTGCCAGCACCTCCCATCCCTCCTACGAGCAGTACTTC
clone_size: few; cdr3_length: 16; d_call: TRBD2; v_call: TRBV20-1; j_call: TRBJ2-5; cdr3_aa: CSASYGGAFLGETQYF; cdr3_nt: TGCAGCGCTAGTTACGGGGGGGCCTTCCTGGGAGAGACCCAGTACTTC
clone_size: few; cdr3_length: 15; d_call: TRBD1; v_call: TRBV5-1; j_call: TRBJ2-2; cdr3_aa: CASSQGQGGTGELFF; cdr3_nt: TGCGCCAGCAGCCAGGGACAGGGAGGCACCGGGGAGCTGTTTTTT
clone_size: few; cdr3_length: 12; d_call: -; v_call: TRBV30; j_call: TRBJ2-1; cdr3_aa: CAWSVSGNEQFF; cdr3_nt: TGTGCCTGGAGTGTATCTGGGAATGAGCAGTTCTTC
clone_size: -; cdr3_length: 14; d_call: -; v_call: TRBV12-3/TRBV12-4; j_call: TRBJ2-5; cdr3_aa: CASSTSSGAETQYF; cdr3_nt: TGTGCCAGCAGCACCTCTTCAGGGGCAGAGACCCAGTACTTC
clone_size: few; cdr3_length: 16; d_call: -; v_call: TRBV7-9; j_call: TRBJ2-5; cdr3_aa: CASSLQGTLPQETQYF; cdr3_nt: TGTGCCAGCAGCTTACAGGGGACTTTACCTCAAGAGACCCAGTACTTC
clone_size: -; cdr3_length: 15; d_call: -; v_call: TRBV5-5; j_call: TRBJ2-7; cdr3_aa: CASSPGLPLSYEQYF; cdr3_nt: TGTGCCAGCAGCCCTGGGCTCCCCCTATCCTACGAGCAGTACTTC
clone_size: few; cdr3_length: 15; d_call: -; v_call: TRBV5-6; j_call: TRBJ1-5; cdr3_aa: CASSSGGFGNQPQHF; cdr3_nt: TGTGCCAGCAGCTCGGGGGGCTTTGGGAATCAGCCCCAGCATTTT
clone_size: once; cdr3_length: 16; d_call: -; v_call: TRBV20-1; j_call: TRBJ1-4; cdr3_aa: CCARYRTLATNEKLFF; cdr3_nt: TGCTGTGCTAGATACCGGACTCTTGCAACTAATGAAAAACTGTTTTTT
clone_size: many; cdr3_length: 14; d_call: -; v_call: TRBV5-1; j_call: TRBJ2-5; cdr3_aa: CASSLGGGEETQYF; cdr3_nt: TGCGCCAGCAGCTTGGGGGGGGGCGAAGAGACCCAGTACTTC
clone_size: few; cdr3_length: 14; d_call: -; v_call: TRBV4-3; j_call: TRBJ2-3; cdr3_aa: CASSQSLRTDTQYF; cdr3_nt: TGCGCCAGCAGCCAGTCCTTGCGGACAGATACGCAGTATTTT
clone_size: many; cdr3_length: 15; d_call: -; v_call: TRBV9; j_call: TRBJ2-3; cdr3_aa: CASSVGVRGTDTQYF; cdr3_nt: TGTGCCAGCAGCGTAGGCGTGAGGGGCACAGATACGCAGTATTTT
clone_size: few; cdr3_length: 15; d_call: TRBD1; v_call: TRBV27; j_call: TRBJ2-3; cdr3_aa: CASSLLGQGLDTQYF; cdr3_nt: TGTGCCAGCAGTTTGTTGGGACAGGGTCTAGATACGCAGTATTTT
clone_size: -; cdr3_length: 17; d_call: -; v_call: TRBV4-1; j_call: TRBJ2-5; cdr3_aa: CASSQVSQAGFGETQYF; cdr3_nt: TGCGCCAGCAGCCAGGTATCCCAGGCGGGTTTTGGAGAGACCCAGTACTTC
clone_size: -; cdr3_length: 12; d_call: -; v_call: TRBV20-1; j_call: TRBJ2-7; cdr3_aa: CSARGQAREQYF; cdr3_nt: TGCAGTGCTAGAGGACAGGCCCGCGAGCAGTACTTC
clone_size: -; cdr3_length: 17; d_call: TRBD1; v_call: TRBV12-3/TRBV12-4; j_call: TRBJ1-2; cdr3_aa: CASSKGQGAQANYGYTF; cdr3_nt: TGTGCCAGCAGCAAGGGACAGGGGGCCCAGGCTAACTATGGCTACACCTTC
clone_size: -; cdr3_length: 15; d_call: TRBD1; v_call: TRBV7-2; j_call: TRBJ2-3; cdr3_aa: CASSGGQEGRDTQYF; cdr3_nt: TGTGCCAGCAGCGGGGGACAGGAGGGAAGAGATACGCAGTATTTT
clone_size: -; cdr3_length: 16; d_call: TRBD1; v_call: TRBV24-1; j_call: TRBJ2-3; cdr3_aa: CATSDLPQGAPDTQYF; cdr3_nt: TGTGCCACCAGTGATTTGCCCCAGGGGGCCCCAGATACGCAGTATTTT
clone_size: -; cdr3_length: 16; d_call: TRBD2; v_call: TRBV5-1; j_call: TRBJ2-2; cdr3_aa: CASSASSSGGTGELFF; cdr3_nt: TGCGCCAGCAGCGCGTCTTCTAGCGGGGGCACCGGGGAGCTGTTTTTT
clone_size: few; cdr3_length: 15; d_call: TRBD2; v_call: TRBV20-1; j_call: TRBJ2-1; cdr3_aa: CSASRGGGSYNEQFF; cdr3_nt: TGCAGTGCTAGTCGTGGGGGGGGCTCCTACAATGAGCAGTTCTTC
clone_size: few; cdr3_length: 15; d_call: TRBD2; v_call: TRBV9; j_call: TRBJ2-5; cdr3_aa: CASSVFGTKGETQYF; cdr3_nt: TGTGCCAGCAGCGTATTCGGGACTAAAGGGGAGACCCAGTACTTC
clone_size: few; cdr3_length: 12; d_call: -; v_call: TRBV12-3/TRBV12-4; j_call: TRBJ2-3; cdr3_aa: CASSLHRDTQYF; cdr3_nt: TGTGCCAGCAGTCTACACAGGGATACGCAGTATTTT
clone_size: -; cdr3_length: 16; d_call: TRBD2; v_call: TRBV4-3; j_call: TRBJ2-7; cdr3_aa: CASSQGEGLAGDEQYF; cdr3_nt: TGCGCCAGCAGCCAAGGGGAAGGACTAGCGGGGGACGAGCAGTACTTC
clone_size: -; cdr3_length: 16; d_call: TRBD1; v_call: TRBV3-1; j_call: TRBJ1-1; cdr3_aa: CASSQAAQGANTEAFF; cdr3_nt: TGTGCCAGCAGCCAAGCAGCACAGGGGGCGAACACTGAAGCTTTCTTT
clone_size: -; cdr3_length: 11; d_call: -; v_call: TRBV20-1; j_call: TRBJ2-2; cdr3_aa: CSATETGELFF; cdr3_nt: TGCAGTGCTACCGAGACCGGGGAGCTGTTTTTT
clone_size: many; cdr3_length: 13; d_call: -; v_call: TRBV7-2; j_call: TRBJ2-2; cdr3_aa: CASSPGRTGELFF; cdr3_nt: TGTGCCAGCAGCCCAGGACGTACCGGGGAGCTGTTTTTT
clone_size: many; cdr3_length: 15; d_call: TRBD1; v_call: TRBV29-1; j_call: TRBJ1-2; cdr3_aa: CSVGAGGRGSYGYTF; cdr3_nt: TGCAGCGTTGGGGCAGGGGGTCGTGGTAGCTATGGCTACACCTTC
clone_size: -; cdr3_length: 13; d_call: -; v_call: TRBV24-1; j_call: TRBJ2-3; cdr3_aa: CATSVGSTDTQYF; cdr3_nt: TGTGCCACCAGTGTAGGGAGCACAGATACGCAGTATTTT
clone_size: many; cdr3_length: 12; d_call: -; v_call: TRBV20-1; j_call: TRBJ2-3; cdr3_aa: CSARDRGDTQYF; cdr3_nt: TGCAGTGCTAGAGACAGGGGAGATACGCAGTATTTT
clone_size: -; cdr3_length: 11; d_call: -; v_call: TRBV2; j_call: TRBJ1-1; cdr3_aa: CASSERGEAFF; cdr3_nt: TGTGCCAGCAGTGAACGGGGTGAAGCTTTCTTT
clone_size: -; cdr3_length: 13; d_call: TRBD2; v_call: TRBV12-3/TRBV12-4; j_call: TRBJ2-1; cdr3_aa: CASSPREADEQFF; cdr3_nt: TGTGCCAGCAGTCCCCGGGAGGCGGACGAGCAGTTCTTC
clone_size: -; cdr3_length: 14; d_call: -; v_call: TRBV27; j_call: TRBJ2-1; cdr3_aa: CASSLSGQYYEQFF; cdr3_nt: TGTGCCAGCAGCCTTTCCGGACAGTACTATGAGCAGTTCTTC
clone_size: few; cdr3_length: 13; d_call: -; v_call: TRBV14; j_call: TRBJ1-6; cdr3_aa: CASTQGGRSSLHF; cdr3_nt: TGTGCCAGCACCCAGGGTGGGCGGTCATCCCTCCACTTT
clone_size: many; cdr3_length: 15; d_call: -; v_call: TRBV5-1; j_call: TRBJ2-1; cdr3_aa: CASSLALAEYNEQFF; cdr3_nt: TGCGCCAGCAGCTTGGCTTTAGCGGAATACAATGAGCAGTTCTTC